The 23 T cell receptor beta chains below come from one sample, sequenced in a study of blood T cell repertoires in COVID-19. Repertoires were generated with immunoSEQ multiplex PCR, while TCRdb's copy carries only in-frame clones and drops some. Of approximately 15,000 clones in the sample, approximately 84% are singletons; the top ten hold under 20%. What was sequenced was peripheral blood. These receptors originate from a human donor in a cohort sampled during active COVID-19.

The J gene is TRBJ1-2, the V gene TRBV2, with D hard to call. Germline CDR1 SNHLY, CDR2 FYNNEI. The V and J ends lost 8 bases and 7 bases respectively, with 14 bases between them. CDR3 length: 12 amino acids. For the CDR3, the DNA is TGTGCCAGCGGTAGTTTTGAATTTGGCTACACCTTC. It codes for CASGSFEFGYTF.

The chain employs TRBV6-5 and TRBJ1-4; TRBD1 matches at 7 bases. This CDR3 has 13 amino acids. Germline V lookup: CDR1 MNHEY, CDR2 SVGAGI. After removal of 8 bases from V and 4 bases from J, the junction contained 4 bases not matched to a gene. The CDR3 coding sequence is TGTGCCAGCGGACAGGTCCATAATGAAAAACTGTTTTTT. Protein: CASGQVHNEKLFF.

The CDR3 nucleotides read TGTGCCACCAGTGAAGGGACTAGCGGATACTACGAGCAGTACTTC. This codes for CATSEGTSGYYEQYF. The chain links TRBV24-1 to TRBJ2-7, with 11 bases that match TRBD2. The CDR3 runs to 15 residues. The trim removed 4 bases at V and 3 bases at J, leaving 4 bases unmatched. CDR1 and CDR2 from the germline V gene are KGHDR and SFDVKD.

This chain uses TRBV19 with TRBJ1-1; D unclear. There are 13 residues in the CDR3. Looked up from germline, CDR1 is LNHDA and CDR2 is SQIVND (reference sequence). Trimming stripped 7 bases from V and 5 bases from J, with 14 bases between. CDR3 in amino acids: CASTRLSGTEAFF. The CDR3 DNA is TGTGCCAGTACTCGACTCTCTGGGACTGAAGCTTTCTTT.

The V gene is TRBV7-9, the J gene TRBJ2-7, with 7 positions matching TRBD1. The germline V gene encodes CDR1 SEHNR and CDR2 FQNEAQ (reference sequence). V lost 7 bases and J lost 5; bases outside the gene matches: 14. The length of the CDR3 is 15 residues. Written as DNA, the CDR3 is TGTGCCAGCATCAACCCCTACAGGGGTCGTGACGAGCAGTACTTC. This encodes CASINPYRGRDEQYF.

This clone has just one count. V and J are TRBV19 and TRBJ1-1, with D possibly matching TRBD1 (5 bases). Germline V CDR1 and CDR2: LNHDA, SQIVND (reference sequence). The CDR3 is made up of 16 amino acids. Trimming left V 2 bases short and J 0 bases short, with 13 bases between. CDR3 sequence reads: CASSIWGSGMNTEAFF. In nucleotides, the CDR3 is TGTGCCAGTAGTATATGGGGCTCGGGCATGAACACTGAAGCTTTCTTT.

This chain links TRBV7-9 with TRBJ2-7; D is uncertain. Trimming removed 6 bases at V and 0 bases at J, with 6 bases between. Germline values: CDR1 SEHNR, CDR2 FQNEAQ (reference sequence). CDR3 length: 12 residues. The CDR3 DNA follows: TGTGCCAGCAGTTCTAACTCCTACGAGCAGTACTTC. This encodes CASSSNSYEQYF. The full variable domain, its missing parts supplied by reference TRBV7-9 and TRBJ2-7, is DTGVSQNPRHKITKRGQNVTFRCDPISEHNRLYWYRQTLGQGPEFLTYFQNEAQLEKSRLLSDRFSAERPKGSFSTLEIQRTEQGDSAMYLCASSSNSYEQYFGPGTRLTVT.

The chain employs TRBV19 and TRBJ1-2, with D possibly TRBD1 on 6 matching bases. The CDR3 totals 15 residues. Germline loops: CDR1 LNHDA, CDR2 SQIVND (reference sequence). V lost 7 bases and J lost 7, with 22 bases in between. In DNA form, the CDR3 reads TGTGCCAGTACCATAATGGTGCAGGGGCGCATTGGCTACACCTTC. This sequence encodes CASTIMVQGRIGYTF.

The chain has TRBV7-7 and TRBJ2-5; 8 bases match TRBD2. Germline V gene lookup returns CDR1 SSHAT and CDR2 FNYEAQ (reference sequence). The CDR3 spans 15 residues. The CDR3 loop reads CASSPGRVVQETQYF. CDR3 in DNA: TGTGCTAGCTCGCCCGGGAGGGTCGTACAAGAGACCCAGTACTTC.

The chain couples TRBV29-1 to TRBJ1-1, with TRBD1 matching 7 bases. J lost 4 bases, V lost 6 bases, and 11 bases had no gene match. Germline V lookup: CDR1 SQVTM, CDR2 ANQGSEA. This CDR3 region has 14 residues. CDR3 bases: TGCAGCGTGGAAAGGGACAGAGGGCCCACTGAAGCTTTCTTT. Encoded protein: CSVERDRGPTEAFF.

The chain has TRBV29-1 and TRBJ2-5; a possible D gene is TRBD1 (6 bases). Trimming cost V 4 bases and J 3 bases, with 9 bases left between them. From germline, CDR1 is SQVTM and CDR2 ANQGSEA. The CDR3 totals 12 residues. CDR3 loop: CSVGYREETQYF. DNA of the CDR3: TGCAGCGTTGGGTACAGGGAAGAGACCCAGTACTTC.

The chain couples TRBV7-8 to TRBJ2-3; D unresolved. The V gene's germline CDR1 is SGHVS and CDR2 FQNEAQ. This CDR3 comprises 11 residues. V gave up 6 bases and J gave up 4 bases, with 5 bases separating them. The CDR3 loop reads CASSRADTQYF. Here the CDR3 DNA reads TGTGCCAGCAGTCGGGCAGATACGCAGTATTTT.

This clone was observed a handful of times. The rearrangement links TRBV27 to TRBJ1-3; 9 nucleotides align to TRBD1. V shed 7 bases, J shed 0 bases, and the junction held 16 bases outside the gene matches. Germline V CDR1 and CDR2: MNHEY, SMNVEV (reference sequence). This CDR3 is built from 19 residues. The CDR3 is CASTLLPGTGRFSGNTIYF. The CDR3 DNA reads as TGTGCCAGCACCTTACTTCCCGGGACAGGGCGATTCTCTGGAAACACCATATATTTT.

The chain links TRBV28 to TRBJ2-5; possible D gene TRBD2, 5 bases. CDR3 size: 13 residues. From germline, CDR1 is MDHEN and CDR2 SYDVKM. Deletions cut 5 bases from V and 5 bases from J, with 12 bases between. CDR3 region: CASSPSWSETQYF. In nucleotides, the CDR3 is TGTGCCAGCAGTCCTAGCTGGTCGGAGACCCAGTACTTC.

This clone was seen a handful of times. The chain recombines TRBV19 with TRBJ2-7, with 8 bases that match TRBD2. This CDR3 has 14 residues. Trimming cost V 7 bases and J 1 base; bases outside gene matches: 6. Per germline, CDR1 LNHDA and CDR2 SQIVND (reference sequence). CDR3 in amino acids: CASKLAANSYEQYF. The CDR3 DNA sequence: TGTGCCAGTAAACTAGCGGCGAATTCCTACGAGCAGTACTTC.

The chain uses TRBV12-3 or TRBV12-4 and TRBJ1-5; D is possibly TRBD1 (5 bases). This CDR3 spans 13 amino acids. V lost 3 bases and J 7 bases, leaving 10 bases between the germline ends. DNA of the CDR3: TGTGCCAGCAGTTTGGGGGGTAGGCAGCCCCAGCATTTT. Amino acid sequence: CASSLGGRQPQHF.

This clone appeared a few times. The chain employs TRBV6-5 and TRBJ1-1; no clear D gene. The V gene lost 0 bases and the J gene lost 4 bases, with 6 bases spanning the gap. There are 13 residues in the CDR3. Germline CDR1 and CDR2: MNHEY and SVGAGI. The CDR3 sequence: CASSYSPCTEAFF. CDR3 DNA: TGTGCCAGCAGTTACTCTCCGTGCACTGAAGCTTTCTTT.

The chain couples TRBV6-2 or TRBV6-3 to TRBJ1-6; TRBD1 matches at 8 bases. With 6 bases clipped from V and 10 bases from J, the junction kept 11 bases outside the gene matches. CDR3 size: 15 residues. CDR1 is MNHEY, CDR2 SVGEGT, per germline. The CDR3 sequence: CASSPADRDSSPLHF. The CDR3 DNA sequence: TGTGCCAGCAGCCCCGCGGACAGGGATTCGTCACCCCTCCACTTT.

The rearrangement links TRBV28 to TRBJ2-7, with D unresolved. V lost 4 bases to trimming and J lost 3 bases, with 4 bases between them. This CDR3 spans 11 amino acids. Per germline, CDR1 MDHEN and CDR2 SYDVKM. CDR3 protein: CASSSLYEQYF. The CDR3, as DNA: TGTGCCAGCAGTTCCCTCTACGAGCAGTACTTC. Complete variable domain (other parts from reference TRBV28 and TRBJ2-7): DVKVTQSSRYLVKRTGEKVFLECVQDMDHENMFWYRQDPGLGLRLIYFSYDVKMKEKGDIPEGYSVSREKKERFSLILESASTNQTSMYLCASSSLYEQYFGPGTRLTVT.

The chain has TRBV25-1 and TRBJ2-1; D perhaps matches TRBD2 (6 bases). There are 16 residues in the CDR3. With 5 bases removed from V and 5 bases from J, the gap between germline ends came to 19 bases. Germline V gene sequence: CDR1 MGHDK, CDR2 SYGVNS. The CDR3 nucleotides read TGTGCCAGCAGTTCCCGCGATACAGGCGGGAACAATGAGCAGTTCTTC. This translates into CASSSRDTGGNNEQFF.

The chain is built from TRBV28 and TRBJ2-1, with D perhaps matching TRBD2 (7 bases). The CDR3 runs to 14 residues. The germline CDR1 and CDR2 sequences are MDHEN and SYDVKM. V lost 4 bases, J lost 5 bases, and 12 bases lay in between. The CDR3 region is CASSWGGRNNEQFF. The CDR3 region has the DNA TGTGCCAGCAGTTGGGGGGGCAGAAACAATGAGCAGTTCTTC.

In this sample, this clone turned up a few times. This chain connects TRBV5-1 to TRBJ1-4, with 7 bases identical to TRBD1. The CDR3 is made up of 14 amino acids. Trimming cost V 4 bases and J 3 bases; bases outside gene matches: 3. Germline V lookup: CDR1 SGHRS, CDR2 YFSETQ. The CDR3, as DNA: TGCGCCAGCAGCGTAGGACAGGCTAATGAAAAACTGTTTTTT. Residues: CASSVGQANEKLFF.

The chain combines TRBV7-6 with TRBJ2-2; D not certain. The CDR3 is 15 residues long. V was shortened by 1 base and J by 7 bases, with 13 bases between the two germline ends. Germline V gene sequence: CDR1 SGHVS, CDR2 FNYEAQ. Here the CDR3 DNA reads TGTGCCAGCAGCTTAGACCCCAGTCGTGGCGGGGAGCTGTTTTTT. The encoded protein is CASSLDPSRGGELFF.